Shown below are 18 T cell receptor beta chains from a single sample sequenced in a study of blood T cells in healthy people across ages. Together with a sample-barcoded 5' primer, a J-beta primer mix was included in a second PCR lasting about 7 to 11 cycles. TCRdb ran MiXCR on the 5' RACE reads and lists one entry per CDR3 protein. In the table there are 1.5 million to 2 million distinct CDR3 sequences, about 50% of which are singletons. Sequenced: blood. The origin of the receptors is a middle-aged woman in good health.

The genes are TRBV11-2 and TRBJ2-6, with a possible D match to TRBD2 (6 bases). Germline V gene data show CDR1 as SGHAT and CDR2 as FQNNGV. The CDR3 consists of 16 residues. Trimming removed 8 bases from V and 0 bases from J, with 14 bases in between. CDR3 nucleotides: TGTGCCAGCGGAGGGCAGGGCAACTCTGGGGCCAACGTCCTGACTTTC. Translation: CASGGQGNSGANVLTF.

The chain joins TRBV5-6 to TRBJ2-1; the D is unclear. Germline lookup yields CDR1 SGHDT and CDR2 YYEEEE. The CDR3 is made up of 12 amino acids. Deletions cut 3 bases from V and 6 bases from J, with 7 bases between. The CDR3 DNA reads TGTGCCAGCAGCTCAATCGTCAATGAGCAGTTCTTC. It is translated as CASSSIVNEQFF.

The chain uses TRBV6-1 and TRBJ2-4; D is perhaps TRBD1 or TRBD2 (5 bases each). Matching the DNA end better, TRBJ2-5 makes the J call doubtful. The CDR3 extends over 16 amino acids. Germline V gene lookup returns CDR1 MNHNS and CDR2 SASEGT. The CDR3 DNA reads TGTGCCAGCAGGAGGGGCCCGCCGACAGCCGAAGAGACCCAGTACTTC. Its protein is CASRRGPPTAEETQYF.

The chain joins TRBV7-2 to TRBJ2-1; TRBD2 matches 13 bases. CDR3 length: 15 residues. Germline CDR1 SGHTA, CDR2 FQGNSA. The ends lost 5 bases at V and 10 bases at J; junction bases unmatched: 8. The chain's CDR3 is CASSATSGGALEQFF. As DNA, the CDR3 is TGTGCCAGCAGCGCTACTAGCGGGGGGGCACTAGAGCAGTTCTTC. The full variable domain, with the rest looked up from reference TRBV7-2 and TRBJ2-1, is GAGVSQSPSNKVTEKGKDVELRCDPISGHTALYWYRQSLGQGLEFLIYFQGNSAPDKSGLPSDRFSAERTGGSVSTLTIQRTQQEDSAVYLCASSATSGGALEQFFGPGTRLTVL.

In DNA form, the CDR3 reads TGCAGTGCTAGAAGGGACAGGGGCTACACCTTC. It translates to CSARRDRGYTF. The genes are TRBV20-1 and TRBJ1-2; 8 nucleotides match TRBD1. There are 11 residues in the CDR3. The trim removed 2 bases at V and 8 bases at J, leaving 1 base unmatched. Germline CDR1 and CDR2: DFQATT and SNEGSKA (reference sequence).

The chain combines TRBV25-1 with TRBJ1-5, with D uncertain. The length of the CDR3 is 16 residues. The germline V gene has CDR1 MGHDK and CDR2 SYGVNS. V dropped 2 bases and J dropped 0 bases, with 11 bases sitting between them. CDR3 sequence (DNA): TGTGCCAGCAGTGAAATAAGACACTATAGCAATCAGCCCCAGCATTTT. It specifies CASSEIRHYSNQPQHF.

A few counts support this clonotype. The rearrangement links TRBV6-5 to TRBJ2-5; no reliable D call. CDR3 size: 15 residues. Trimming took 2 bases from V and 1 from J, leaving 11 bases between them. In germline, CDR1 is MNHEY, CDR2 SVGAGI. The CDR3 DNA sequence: TGTGCCAGCAGTTACACGATGGCCGCCCAAGAGACCCAGTACTTC. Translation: CASSYTMAAQETQYF.

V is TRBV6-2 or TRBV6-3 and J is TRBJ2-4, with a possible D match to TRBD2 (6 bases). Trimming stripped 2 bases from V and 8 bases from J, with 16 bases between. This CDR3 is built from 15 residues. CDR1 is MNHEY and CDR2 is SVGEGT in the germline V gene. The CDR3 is CASSYPGVPLDIQYF. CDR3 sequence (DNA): TGTGCCAGCAGTTACCCGGGGGTCCCCTTGGACATTCAGTACTTC.

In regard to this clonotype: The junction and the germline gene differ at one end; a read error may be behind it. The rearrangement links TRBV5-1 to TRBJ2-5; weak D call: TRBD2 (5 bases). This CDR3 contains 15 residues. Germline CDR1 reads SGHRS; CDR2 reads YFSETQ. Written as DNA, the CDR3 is TGCGCCGGCAGCTTGGAGTTAGCGTGGCAAGAGACCCAGTACTTC. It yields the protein CAGSLELAWQETQYF.

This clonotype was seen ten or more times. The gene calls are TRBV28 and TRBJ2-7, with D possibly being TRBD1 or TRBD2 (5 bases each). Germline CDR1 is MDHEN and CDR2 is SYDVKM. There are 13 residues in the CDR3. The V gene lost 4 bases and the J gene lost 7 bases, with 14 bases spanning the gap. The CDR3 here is CASSSPGRIEQYF. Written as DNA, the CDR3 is TGTGCCAGCAGTTCCCCAGGGAGAATAGAGCAGTACTTC.

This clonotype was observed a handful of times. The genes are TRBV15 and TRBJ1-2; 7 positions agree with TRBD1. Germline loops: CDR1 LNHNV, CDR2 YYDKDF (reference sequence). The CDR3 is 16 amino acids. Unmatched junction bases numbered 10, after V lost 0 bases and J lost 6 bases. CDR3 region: CATSRDYRQGGDGYTF. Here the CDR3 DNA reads TGTGCCACCAGCAGAGATTACCGACAGGGTGGGGATGGCTACACCTTC. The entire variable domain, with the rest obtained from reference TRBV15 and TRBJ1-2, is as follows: DAMVIQNPRYQVTQFGKPVTLSCSQTLNHNVMYWYQQKSSQAPKLLFHYYDKDFNNEADTPDNFQSRRPNTSFCFLDIRSPGLGDTAMYLCATSRDYRQGGDGYTFGSGTRLTVV.

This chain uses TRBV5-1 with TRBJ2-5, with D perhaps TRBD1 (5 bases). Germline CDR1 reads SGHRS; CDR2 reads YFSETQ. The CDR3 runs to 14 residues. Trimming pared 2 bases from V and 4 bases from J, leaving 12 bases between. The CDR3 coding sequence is TGCGCCAGCAGCTTCAGGGTGGGCTCAGAGACCCAGTACTTC. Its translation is CASSFRVGSETQYF.

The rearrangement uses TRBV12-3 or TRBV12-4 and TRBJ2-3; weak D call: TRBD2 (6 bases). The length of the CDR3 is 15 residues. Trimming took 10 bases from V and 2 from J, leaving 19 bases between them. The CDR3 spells CATSPRDSDTDTQYF. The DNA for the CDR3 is TGTGCCACGTCTCCCCGGGACTCCGACACAGATACGCAGTATTTT.

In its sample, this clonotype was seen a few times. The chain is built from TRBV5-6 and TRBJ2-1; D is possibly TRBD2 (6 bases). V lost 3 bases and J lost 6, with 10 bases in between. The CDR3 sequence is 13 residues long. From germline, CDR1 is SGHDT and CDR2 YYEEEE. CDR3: CASSSGTPNEQFF. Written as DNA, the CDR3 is TGTGCCAGCAGCTCCGGGACTCCCAATGAGCAGTTCTTC.

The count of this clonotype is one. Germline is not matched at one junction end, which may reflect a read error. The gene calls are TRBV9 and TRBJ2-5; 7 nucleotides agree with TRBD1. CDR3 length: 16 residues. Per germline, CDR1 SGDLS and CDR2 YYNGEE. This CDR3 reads CASSISNRGPKEIQYF. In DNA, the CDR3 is TGTGCCAGCAGCATCTCTAACAGGGGTCCTAAAGAGATCCAGTACTTC.

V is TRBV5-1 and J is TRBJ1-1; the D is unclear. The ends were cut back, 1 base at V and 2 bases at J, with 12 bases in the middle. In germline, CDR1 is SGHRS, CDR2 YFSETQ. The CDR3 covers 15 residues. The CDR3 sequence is CASSLISSLNTEAFF. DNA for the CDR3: TGCGCCAGCAGCTTGATTTCGTCTCTTAACACTGAAGCTTTCTTT.

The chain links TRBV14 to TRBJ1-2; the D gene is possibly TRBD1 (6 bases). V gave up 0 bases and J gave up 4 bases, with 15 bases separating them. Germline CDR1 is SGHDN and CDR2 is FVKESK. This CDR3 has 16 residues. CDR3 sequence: CASSQDPGQRSYGYTF. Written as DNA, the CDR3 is TGTGCCAGCAGCCAAGATCCCGGACAGCGGAGCTATGGCTACACCTTC.

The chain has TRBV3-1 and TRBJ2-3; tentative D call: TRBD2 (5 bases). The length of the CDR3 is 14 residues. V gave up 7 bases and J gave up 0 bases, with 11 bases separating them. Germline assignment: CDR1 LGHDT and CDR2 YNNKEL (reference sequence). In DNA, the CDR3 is TGTGCCAGCACGGACTTGGCTAGCACAGATACGCAGTATTTT. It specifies CASTDLASTDTQYF.